The next 30 T cell receptor beta chains were all read from a single sample in a study of blood T cell repertoires in COVID-19. Clones were read by immunoSEQ multiplex PCR, and TCRdb kept only the in-frame ones, dropping some. The table lists 260,000 or so clones, more than 80% of them singletons. Specimen: peripheral blood. The receptors shown here come from an elderly woman with COVID-19, enrolled during active disease.

The V gene is TRBV30, the J gene TRBJ1-2, with 9 bases identical to TRBD1. This CDR3 spans 15 amino acids. Per germline, CDR1 GTSNPN and CDR2 SVGIG (reference sequence). V gave up 7 bases and J gave up 3 bases; unmatched junction bases: 12. The CDR3 bases are TGTGCCTTAAGAGAACAGGGGGCTCGTGACTATGGCTACACCTTC. Protein: CALREQGARDYGYTF.

The table lists this clone with a count of one. The chain combines TRBV11-1 with TRBJ1-1, with D tentatively TRBD1 (6 bases). The germline V gene encodes CDR1 SGHAT and CDR2 FQDESV (reference sequence). The CDR3 has 16 residues. Trimming left V 4 bases short and J 1 base short, with 16 bases between. CDR3 protein: CASSSTGSVSNTEAFF. The CDR3 DNA reads TGTGCCAGCAGCTCTACAGGGTCGGTGTCGAACACTGAAGCTTTCTTT. Full variable domain (outside the CDR3, taken from reference TRBV11-1 and TRBJ1-1): EAEVAQSPRYKITEKSQAVAFWCDPISGHATLYWYRQILGQGPELLVQFQDESVVDDSQLPKDRFSAERLKGVDSTLKIQPAELGDSAMYLCASSSTGSVSNTEAFFGQGTRLTVV.

The chain recombines TRBV10-3 with TRBJ2-1, with D possibly TRBD2 on 6 matching bases. The CDR3 has 16 residues. Looked up from germline, CDR1 is ENHRY and CDR2 is SYGVKD. The ends were cut back, 3 bases at V and 4 bases at J, with 16 bases in the middle. The CDR3 sequence: CAISEAGRPSYNEQFF. DNA of the CDR3: TGTGCCATCAGTGAAGCGGGCCGTCCGTCGTACAATGAGCAGTTCTTC.

The chain employs TRBV30 and TRBJ1-5; 8 nucleotides match TRBD1. Germline-derived CDR1 and CDR2 are GTSNPN and SVGIG (reference sequence). This CDR3 contains 15 residues. Unmatched junction bases numbered 5, after V lost 1 base and J lost 3 bases. CDR3 loop: CAWSAQGAINQPQHF. CDR3 in DNA: TGTGCCTGGAGTGCCCAGGGGGCGATCAATCAGCCCCAGCATTTT.

The chain joins TRBV4-1 to TRBJ2-7; D possibly corresponds to TRBD2 (6 bases). The germline CDR1 and CDR2 sequences are MGHRA and YSYEKL. This CDR3 is built from 16 residues. Trimming shortened V by 1 base and J by 1 base, and 14 bases separated the two germline ends. The CDR3 here is CASSQGQGGISYEQYF. The CDR3 DNA reads as TGCGCCAGCAGCCAAGGGCAGGGAGGAATATCCTACGAGCAGTACTTC.

Regarding this clone: Sequence at one end of the junction differs from germline and may be a read error. This chain uses TRBV7-7 with TRBJ1-3; D gene uncertain. The CDR3 sequence is 13 residues long. Per the germline V gene, CDR1 is SSHAT and CDR2 is FNYEAQ (reference sequence). This chain's CDR3 is CASSLSVGNTIYF. DNA for the CDR3: TGTGCTAGCAGCTTGAGCGTTGGAAACACCATATATTTT.

V is TRBV7-2 and J is TRBJ2-1; 10 nucleotides line up with TRBD2. Germline V gene lookup returns CDR1 SGHTA and CDR2 FQGNSA. The ends lost 1 base at V and 7 bases at J; junction bases unmatched: 7. This CDR3 has 16 residues. The CDR3 nucleotides are TGTGCCAGCAGCTTAGTCTCAGCGGGAGGGAGGAATGAGCAGTTCTTC. This translates into CASSLVSAGGRNEQFF. Filled out from reference TRBV7-2 and TRBJ2-1, the complete variable domain reads GAGVSQSPSNKVTEKGKDVELRCDPISGHTALYWYRQSLGQGLEFLIYFQGNSAPDKSGLPSDRFSAERTGGSVSTLTIQRTQQEDSAVYLCASSLVSAGGRNEQFFGPGTRLTVL.

The chain couples TRBV10-3 to TRBJ2-1, with 11 nucleotides matching TRBD1. The CDR3 sequence is 14 residues long. V was pared by 4 bases and J by 5 bases, with 1 base of the junction left unmatched. Germline CDR1 ENHRY, CDR2 SYGVKD. Here the CDR3 DNA reads TGTGCCATCAGTGGGACAGGGGGCCACAATGAGCAGTTCTTC. Its protein is CAISGTGGHNEQFF.

This clone is a singleton in its sample. The rearrangement joins TRBV7-9 to TRBJ1-2, with 8 bases identical to TRBD1. The CDR3 is made up of 11 amino acids. Germline CDR1 reads SEHNR; CDR2 reads FQNEAQ (reference sequence). V dropped 9 bases and J dropped 9; count of bases not matched to a gene: 6. As DNA, the CDR3 is TGTGCCAGTTTAACAGGGGGGAGCTACACCTTC. Encoded protein: CASLTGGSYTF. Variable domain in full (rest from reference TRBV7-9 and TRBJ1-2): DTGVSQNPRHKITKRGQNVTFRCDPISEHNRLYWYRQTLGQGPEFLTYFQNEAQLEKSRLLSDRFSAERPKGSFSTLEIQRTEQGDSAMYLCASLTGGSYTFGSGTRLTVV.

J is TRBJ2-1 and V is TRBV19; the D gene is possibly TRBD1 (5 bases). The V and J ends lost 7 bases and 9 bases respectively, with 13 bases between them. The CDR3 sequence is 12 residues long. Germline assignment: CDR1 LNHDA and CDR2 SQIVND (reference sequence). The CDR3 DNA follows: TGTGCCAGTAATTCCAGGGAAGGTGAGCAGTTCTTC. Residues: CASNSREGEQFF.

This clone was recorded once. The genes are TRBV5-1 and TRBJ1-3; tentative D call: TRBD1 (5 bases). Trimming removed 1 base at V and 4 bases at J, with 9 bases between. Germline V CDR1 and CDR2: SGHRS, YFSETQ. The CDR3 is made up of 14 amino acids. In DNA form, the CDR3 reads TGCGCCAGCAGCTTGCTACCAGGGGGAAACACCATATATTTT. As protein: CASSLLPGGNTIYF.

This chain uses TRBV5-4 with TRBJ2-2; 8 bases match TRBD1. Germline-derived CDR1 and CDR2 are SGHNT and YYREEE (reference sequence). This CDR3 is 17 amino acids long. The trim removed 4 bases at V and 5 bases at J, leaving 13 bases unmatched. The CDR3 spells CASSPTRDRLQTGELFF. CDR3 coding DNA: TGTGCCAGCAGCCCGACCAGGGACAGGCTCCAAACCGGGGAGCTGTTTTTT.

In this sample, this clone turned up a few times. The chain combines TRBV2 with TRBJ2-2; possibly TRBD1 for D (5 bases). Trimming took off 5 bases at V and 4 bases at J, with 8 bases between the two ends. Germline CDR1 SNHLY, CDR2 FYNNEI. CDR3 length equals 13 residues. In DNA form, the CDR3 reads TGTGCCAGCAGTTCAAGGGGCACCGGGGAGCTGTTTTTT. Protein product: CASSSRGTGELFF.

V is TRBV30 and J is TRBJ1-1; tentatively, D is TRBD1 (6 bases). Germline V CDR1 and CDR2: GTSNPN, SVGIG (reference sequence). The CDR3 length is 15 residues. Trimming stripped 0 bases from V and 8 bases from J, with 19 bases between. The DNA for the CDR3 is TGTGCCTGGAGTGTAGGATTTCCCCGGGGGGCCGAAGCTTTCTTT. Translating gives CAWSVGFPRGAEAFF.

The rearrangement links TRBV4-2 to TRBJ2-1; D not certain. This CDR3 region has 15 residues. The germline gives CDR1 LGHNA, CDR2 YNFKEQ. The germline V and J ends were trimmed by 1 base and 4 bases, with 11 bases remaining between them. This CDR3 reads CASSQATQVYNEQFF. The CDR3 nucleotides are TGTGCCAGCAGCCAAGCCACTCAAGTATACAATGAGCAGTTCTTC.

The chain recombines TRBV3-1 (or the pseudogene TRBV3-2) with TRBJ1-1; D is possibly TRBD1 (5 bases). Germline V gives CDR1 LGHDT, CDR2 YNNKEL (reference sequence). This CDR3 has 13 residues. V lost 4 bases, J lost 3 bases, and 9 bases lay in between. The CDR3 sequence: CASSLQDHTEAFF. DNA for the CDR3: TGTGCCAGCAGCCTACAGGATCACACTGAAGCTTTCTTT.

The rearrangement links TRBV6-2 or TRBV6-3 to TRBJ1-2, with 10 bases lining up with TRBD1. V trimming: 5 bases; J trimming: 5 bases; junction bases outside the gene matches: 8. Per the germline V gene, CDR1 is MNHEY and CDR2 is SVGEGT. This CDR3 has 15 amino acids. Written as DNA, the CDR3 is TGTGCCAGCAGTCTATACCCGGGACAGGGGTATGGCTACACCTTC. Encoded protein: CASSLYPGQGYGYTF.

The chain joins TRBV9 to TRBJ2-7; tentatively, D is TRBD1 (6 bases). Between the trimmed V and J ends, which lost 0 bases and 3 bases, there was a span of 13 bases. In germline, CDR1 is SGDLS, CDR2 YYNGEE. The CDR3 length is 15 residues. For the CDR3, the DNA is TGTGCCAGCAGCGTAGGGTCAGGGGTTTACTACGAGCAGTACTTC. This translates into CASSVGSGVYYEQYF.

The chain is built from TRBV7-9 and TRBJ2-7; D is perhaps TRBD1 (6 bases). The CDR3 covers 13 residues. Trimming took off 7 bases at V and 6 bases at J, with 16 bases between the two ends. CDR1 is SEHNR, CDR2 FQNEAQ, per germline (reference sequence). The CDR3 DNA follows: TGTGCCAGCAAAGTTCAGGGGCTCGGCGAGCAGTACTTC. It yields the protein CASKVQGLGEQYF.

The rearrangement joins TRBV5-6 to TRBJ2-2, with TRBD1 identical over 7 bases. V lost 7 bases to trimming and J lost 7 bases; unmatched junction nucleotides: 10. Germline assignment: CDR1 SGHDT and CDR2 YYEEEE. This CDR3 contains 14 residues. The CDR3 region is CASSDRRSRGELFF. The CDR3 nucleotides are TGTGCCAGCTCGGACAGGAGATCCCGCGGGGAGCTGTTTTTT.

This chain connects TRBV4-1 to TRBJ2-1; tentative D call: TRBD2 (6 bases). The V gene's germline CDR1 is MGHRA and CDR2 YSYEKL. V was trimmed by 5 bases and J by 3 bases, leaving 14 bases between them. The CDR3 sequence is 15 residues long. CDR3 loop: CASSFLGGNYNEQFF. CDR3 nucleotide sequence: TGCGCCAGCAGCTTTTTGGGGGGTAACTACAATGAGCAGTTCTTC.

The chain is built from TRBV5-4 and TRBJ2-3; 13 bases map to TRBD2. The CDR3 runs 16 residues. Trimming cost V 4 bases and J 5 bases; bases outside gene matches: 7. Germline V CDR1 and CDR2: SGHNT, YYREEE (reference sequence). CDR3 bases: TGTGCCAGCAGCCCCGGACTAGCGGGAGATGTAGATACGCAGTATTTT. Translating gives CASSPGLAGDVDTQYF.

J is TRBJ2-5 and V is TRBV7-2, with a possible D match to TRBD2 (5 bases). V lost 4 bases and J lost 4, with 16 bases in between. Germline V CDR1 and CDR2: SGHTA, FQGNSA. CDR3 size: 15 residues. The CDR3 region is CASSSFVLAAETQYF. In DNA, the CDR3 is TGTGCCAGCAGCTCCTTTGTGCTAGCCGCAGAGACCCAGTACTTC.

The chain recombines TRBV9 with TRBJ2-5; D uncertain. Trimming took 2 bases from V and 1 from J, leaving 12 bases between them. The CDR3 contains 15 residues. Germline lookup yields CDR1 SGDLS and CDR2 YYNGEE. CDR3: CASSVTPAPQETQYF. CDR3 nucleotides: TGTGCCAGCAGCGTCACCCCCGCGCCCCAAGAGACCCAGTACTTC.

This clone is a singleton in its sample. The rearrangement links TRBV5-6 to TRBJ1-5, with 9 bases matching TRBD1. With V trimmed by 2 bases and J by 5 bases, 14 bases remained unmatched. The CDR3 spans 18 residues. Germline values: CDR1 SGHDT, CDR2 YYEEEE. The CDR3 bases are TGTGCCAGCAGCTTCGAGGGACAGGGTTTTAGGGTAGATCAGCCCCAGCATTTT. Amino acids: CASSFEGQGFRVDQPQHF.

The genes are TRBV14 and TRBJ2-1, with 8 bases matching TRBD2. J gave up 8 bases and V 6 bases, and 12 bases lay outside the gene matches. The CDR3 has 15 residues. Germline CDR1 and CDR2: SGHDN and FVKESK. The CDR3 nucleotides are TGTGCCAGCAGTCGAGGACTAGCCGCAATTGATGAGCAGTTCTTC. Translation: CASSRGLAAIDEQFF.

The V and J genes are TRBV9 and TRBJ2-3; D call uncertain. Germline-derived CDR1 and CDR2 are SGDLS and YYNGEE. V was trimmed by 4 bases and J by 3 bases, leaving 9 bases between them. CDR3 length: 13 residues. The CDR3: CASSHPGTDTQYF. For the CDR3, the DNA is TGTGCCAGCAGCCACCCCGGGACAGATACGCAGTATTTT.

The rearrangement links TRBV18 to TRBJ1-2, with a possible D match to TRBD1 (6 bases). V dropped 1 base and J dropped 4 bases, with 10 bases sitting between them. The CDR3 has 14 residues. Germline loops: CDR1 KGHSH, CDR2 LQKENI. This CDR3 reads CASSPLGQSYGYTF. For the CDR3, the DNA is TGTGCCAGCTCACCACTCGGACAGTCCTATGGCTACACCTTC.

The V gene is TRBV15, the J gene TRBJ2-4; D is ambiguous. CDR3 length: 16 amino acids. V was pared by 1 base and J by 0 bases, with 10 bases between. CDR1 LNHNV and CDR2 YYDKDF come from the germline V gene (reference sequence). DNA for the CDR3: TGTGCCACCAGCAGAGCCTTGACTGGAGCCAAAAACATTCAGTACTTC. Protein: CATSRALTGAKNIQYF.

There are a few counts of this clone. V and J are TRBV4-2 and TRBJ1-6; D is undetermined. The CDR3 runs 12 residues. From germline, CDR1 is LGHNA and CDR2 YNFKEQ. V lost 1 base to trimming and J lost 7 bases, with 2 bases between them. CDR3 in amino acids: CASSQANSPLHF. Written as DNA, the CDR3 is TGTGCCAGCAGCCAAGCAAATTCACCCCTCCACTTT.